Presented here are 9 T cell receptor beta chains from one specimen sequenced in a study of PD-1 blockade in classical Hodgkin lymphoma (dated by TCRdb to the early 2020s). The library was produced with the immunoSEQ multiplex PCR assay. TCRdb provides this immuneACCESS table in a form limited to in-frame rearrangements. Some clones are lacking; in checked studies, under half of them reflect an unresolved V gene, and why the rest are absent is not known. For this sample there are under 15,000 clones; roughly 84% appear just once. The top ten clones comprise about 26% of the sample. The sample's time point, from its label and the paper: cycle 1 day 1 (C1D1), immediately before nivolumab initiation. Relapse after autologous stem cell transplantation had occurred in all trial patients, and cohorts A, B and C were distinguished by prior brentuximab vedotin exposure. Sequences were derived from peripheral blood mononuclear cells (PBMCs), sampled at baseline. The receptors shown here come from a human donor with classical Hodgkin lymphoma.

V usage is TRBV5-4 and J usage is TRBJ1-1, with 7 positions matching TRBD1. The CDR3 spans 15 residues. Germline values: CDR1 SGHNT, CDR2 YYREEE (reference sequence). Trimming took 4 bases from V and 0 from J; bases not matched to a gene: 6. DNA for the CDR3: TGTGCCAGCAGCAGGGGGCGGGGGGTGAACACTGAAGCTTTCTTT. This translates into CASSRGRGVNTEAFF.

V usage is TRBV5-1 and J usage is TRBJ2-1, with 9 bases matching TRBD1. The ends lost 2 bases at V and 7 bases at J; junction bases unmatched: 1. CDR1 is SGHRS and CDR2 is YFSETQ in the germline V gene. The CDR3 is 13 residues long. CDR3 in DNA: TGCGCCAGCAGCTTACAGGGGGCGAATGAGCAGTTCTTC. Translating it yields CASSLQGANEQFF.

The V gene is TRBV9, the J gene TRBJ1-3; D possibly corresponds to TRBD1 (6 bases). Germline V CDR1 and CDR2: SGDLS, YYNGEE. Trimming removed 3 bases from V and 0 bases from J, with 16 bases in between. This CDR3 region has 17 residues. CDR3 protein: CASSAGPDRSSGNTIYF. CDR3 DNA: TGTGCCAGCAGCGCCGGACCTGACAGGAGCTCTGGAAACACCATATATTTT. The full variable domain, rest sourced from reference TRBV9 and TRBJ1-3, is DSGVTQTPKHLITATGQRVTLRCSPRSGDLSVYWYQQSLDQGLQFLIQYYNGEERAKGNILERFSAQQFPDLHSELNLSSLELGDSALYFCASSAGPDRSSGNTIYFGEGSWLTVV.

In DNA, the CDR3 is TGCGCCAGCAGCGGGGACGGGAAGGGCGAGCAGTACTTC. Its translation is CASSGDGKGEQYF. J is TRBJ2-7 and V is TRBV5-1; D tentatively fits TRBD1 or TRBD2 (5 bases each). With 4 bases removed from V and 6 bases from J, the gap between germline ends came to 14 bases. Germline V gene data show CDR1 as SGHRS and CDR2 as YFSETQ. This CDR3 region has 13 residues.

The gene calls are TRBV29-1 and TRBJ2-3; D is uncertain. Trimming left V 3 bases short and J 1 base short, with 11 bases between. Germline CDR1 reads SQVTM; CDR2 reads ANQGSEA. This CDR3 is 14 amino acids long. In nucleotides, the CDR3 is TGCAGCGTTGAGCGTTCGTTAGGCACAGATACGCAGTATTTT. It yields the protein CSVERSLGTDTQYF.

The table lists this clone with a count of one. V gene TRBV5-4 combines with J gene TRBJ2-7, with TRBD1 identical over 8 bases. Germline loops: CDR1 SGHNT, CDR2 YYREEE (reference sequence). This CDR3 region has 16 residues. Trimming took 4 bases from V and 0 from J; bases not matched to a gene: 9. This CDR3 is CASSRAGQVSSYEQYV. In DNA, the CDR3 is TGTGCCAGCAGCCGGGCGGGACAGGTGAGCTCCTACGAGCAGTACGTC.

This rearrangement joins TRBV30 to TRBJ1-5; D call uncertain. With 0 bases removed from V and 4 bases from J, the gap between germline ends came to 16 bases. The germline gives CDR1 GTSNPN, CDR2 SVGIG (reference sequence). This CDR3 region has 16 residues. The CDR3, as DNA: TGTGCCTGGAGTGTAAGTCGGCCAAAGGGTAATCAGCCCCAGCATTTT. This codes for CAWSVSRPKGNQPQHF.

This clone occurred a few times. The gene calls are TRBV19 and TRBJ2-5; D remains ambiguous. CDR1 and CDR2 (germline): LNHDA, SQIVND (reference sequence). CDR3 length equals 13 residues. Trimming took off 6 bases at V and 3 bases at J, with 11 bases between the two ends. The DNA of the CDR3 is TGTGCCAGTAGACTTCTTCTGGAAGAGACCCAGTACTTC. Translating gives CASRLLLEETQYF.

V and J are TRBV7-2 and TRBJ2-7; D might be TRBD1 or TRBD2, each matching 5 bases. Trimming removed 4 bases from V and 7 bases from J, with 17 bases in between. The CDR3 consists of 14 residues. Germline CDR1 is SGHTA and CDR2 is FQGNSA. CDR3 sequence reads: CASSSGTDSGEQYF. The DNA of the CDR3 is TGTGCCAGCAGCTCAGGGACGGACTCGGGGGAGCAGTACTTC.